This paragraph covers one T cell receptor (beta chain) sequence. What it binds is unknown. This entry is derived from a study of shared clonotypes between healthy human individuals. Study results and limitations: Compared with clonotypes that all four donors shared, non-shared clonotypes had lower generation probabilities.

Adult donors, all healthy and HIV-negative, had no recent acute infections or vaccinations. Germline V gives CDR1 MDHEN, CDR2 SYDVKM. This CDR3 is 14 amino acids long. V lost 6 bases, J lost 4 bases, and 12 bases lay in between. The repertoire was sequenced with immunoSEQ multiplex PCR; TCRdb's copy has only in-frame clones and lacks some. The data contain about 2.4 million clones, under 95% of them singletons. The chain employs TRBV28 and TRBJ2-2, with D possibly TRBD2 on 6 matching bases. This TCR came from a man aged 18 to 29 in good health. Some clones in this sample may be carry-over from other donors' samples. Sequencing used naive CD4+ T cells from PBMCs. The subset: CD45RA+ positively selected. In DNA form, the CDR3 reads TGTGCCAGCAGGGCGGGACCATTCACCGGGGAGCTGTTTTTT. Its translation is CASRAGPFTGELFF.